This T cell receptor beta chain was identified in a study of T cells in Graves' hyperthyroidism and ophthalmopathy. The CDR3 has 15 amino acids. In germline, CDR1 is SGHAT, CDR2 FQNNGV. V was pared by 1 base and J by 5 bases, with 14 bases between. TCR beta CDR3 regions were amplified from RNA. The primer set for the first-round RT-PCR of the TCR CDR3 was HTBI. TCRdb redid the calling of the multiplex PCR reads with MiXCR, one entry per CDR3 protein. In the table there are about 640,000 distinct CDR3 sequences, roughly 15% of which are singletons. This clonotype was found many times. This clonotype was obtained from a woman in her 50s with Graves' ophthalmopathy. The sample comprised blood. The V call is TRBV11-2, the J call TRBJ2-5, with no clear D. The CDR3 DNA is TGTGCCAGCAGCTTAGTCCCAGAATCGGCTGAGACCCAGTACTTC. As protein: CASSLVPESAETQYF.